This is a list of T cell receptor beta chains from one sample in a study of cytomegalovirus exposure and HLA in healthy donors. The assay was immunoSEQ multiplex PCR, and TCRdb's table has in-frame clones only and misses some. The sample includes over 120,000 clones, more than 75% of them seen just once. Sequenced: PBMCs. These receptors all come from a female donor in good health and CMV-seronegative. Each CDR3 is given with its conserved first and last residue. D genes are given only for firm matches. Not all rows give a size; the values are once, few, many and, for expanded clones, a class.

j_call v_call clone_size cdr3_length d_call cdr3_nt cdr3_aa
TRBJ2-1 TRBV2 . 11 TRBD2 TGTGCCAGCAGACTAGCGGGACAGCAGTTCTTC CASRLAGQQFF
TRBJ2-2 TRBV9 . 16 TRBD2 TGTGCCAGCAGCCTACGGACTAGCGGGGGGTCCGGGGAGCTGTTTTTT CASSLRTSGGSGELFF
TRBJ2-1 TRBV5-8 . 15 TRBD2 TGTGCCAGCAGCTCCTCTAGAGTAGCGGGGGGTGAGCAGTTCTTC CASSSSRVAGGEQFF
TRBJ2-7 TRBV5-1 . 15 TRBD2 TGCGCCAGCAGCCTCCAGGCTAGCGGGCCTTACGAGCAGTACTTC CASSLQASGPYEQYF
TRBJ1-5 TRBV2 . 18 TRBD1 TGTGCCAGCAGTGAAGCTTCAGGGACAGGGGTTCGCAATCAGCCCCAGCATTTT CASSEASGTGVRNQPQHF
TRBJ1-1 TRBV30 . 14 TRBD1 TGTGCCTGGAGTGTAGAGGGGGCGAACACTGAAGCTTTCTTT CAWSVEGANTEAFF
TRBJ2-1 TRBV5-4 once 16 . TGTGCCAGCAGCTCGTTTAGACTGAATTCCTACAATGAGCAGTTCTTC CASSSFRLNSYNEQFF
TRBJ2-3 TRBV10-3 many 13 . TGTGCCATCAGTGAGAAGGAGATAGATACGCAGTATTTT CAISEKEIDTQYF
TRBJ1-5 TRBV19 . 14 . TGTGCCAGTAGTACGACAGGACCCAATCAGCCCCAGCATTTT CASSTTGPNQPQHF
TRBJ2-1 TRBV5-1 . 15 . TGCGCCAGCAGCGAAATAACAAGCTCCTACAATGAGCAGTTCTTC CASSEITSSYNEQFF
TRBJ2-7 TRBV5-6 . 16 TRBD1 TGTGCCAGCAGCTTCTTACAGGGGACGAGCTCCTACGAGCAGTACTTC CASSFLQGTSSYEQYF